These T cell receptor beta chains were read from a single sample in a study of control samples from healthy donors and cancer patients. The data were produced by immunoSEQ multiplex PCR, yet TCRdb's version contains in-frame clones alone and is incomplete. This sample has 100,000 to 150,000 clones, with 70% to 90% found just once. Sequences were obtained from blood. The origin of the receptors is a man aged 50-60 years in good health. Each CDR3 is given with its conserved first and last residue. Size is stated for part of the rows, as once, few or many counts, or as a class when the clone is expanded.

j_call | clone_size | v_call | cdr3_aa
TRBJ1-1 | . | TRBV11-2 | CASSLGTAGEAFF
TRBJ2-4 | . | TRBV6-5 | CASSRQGEAKNIQYF
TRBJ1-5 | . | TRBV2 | CASTPERDQPQHF
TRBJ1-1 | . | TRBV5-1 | CASSQGINTEAFF
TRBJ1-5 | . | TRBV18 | CASSQGADQPQHF
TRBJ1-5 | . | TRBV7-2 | CASSFQGINQPQHF
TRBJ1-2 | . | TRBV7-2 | CASTSSYGYTF
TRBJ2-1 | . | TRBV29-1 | CSGDTYNEQFF
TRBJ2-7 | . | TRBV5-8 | CASTRQGPYYEQYF
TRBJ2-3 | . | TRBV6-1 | CASSEGAGQIGGTDTQYF
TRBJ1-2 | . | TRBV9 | CASSVEAGQHDYGYTF
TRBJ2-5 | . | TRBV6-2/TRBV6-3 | CASSYAGGAGIKETQYF
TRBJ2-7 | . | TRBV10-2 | CASSEPDSYEQYF
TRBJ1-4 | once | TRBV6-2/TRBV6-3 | CASSYPPGDEKLFF
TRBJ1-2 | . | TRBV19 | CASSPNRGYGYTF
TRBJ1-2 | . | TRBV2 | CASRDRTYGYTF
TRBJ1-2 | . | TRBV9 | CASSSAGAPRYGYTF
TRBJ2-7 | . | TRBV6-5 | CASSYSGGANEQYF
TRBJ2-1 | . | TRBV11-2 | CASSSFRGQRALGEQFF
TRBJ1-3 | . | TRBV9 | CASSVSSLDRGRNTIYF
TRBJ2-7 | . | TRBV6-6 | CASSYRDRGFYEQYF
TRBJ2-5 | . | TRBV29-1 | CSVREGGETQYF
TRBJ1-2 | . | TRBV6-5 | CASKYLTGDYGYTF
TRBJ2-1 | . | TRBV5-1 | CASSLGLAGVLSYNEQFF
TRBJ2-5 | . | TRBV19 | CASSRGLAETQYF
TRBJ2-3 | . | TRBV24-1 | CATSEPRAPGADTQYF
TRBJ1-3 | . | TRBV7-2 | CASTLSFSGNTIYF
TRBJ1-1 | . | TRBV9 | CASSATGDPNTEAFF
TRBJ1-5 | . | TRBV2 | CASSEAVLRNQPQHF
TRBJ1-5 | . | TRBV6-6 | CASSYRPPNQPQHF
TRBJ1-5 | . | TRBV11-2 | CASSLGGAQPQHF
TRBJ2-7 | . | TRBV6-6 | CASSTVRGQITYEQYF
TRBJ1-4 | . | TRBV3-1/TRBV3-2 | CASSYRDRGQDREKLFF
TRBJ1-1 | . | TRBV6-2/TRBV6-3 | CASSYEGPPRRVNTEAFF
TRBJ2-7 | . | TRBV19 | CASSRGLVNEQYF
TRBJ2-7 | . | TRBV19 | CASSIGGGLGEQYF
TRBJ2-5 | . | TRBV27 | CASSRRPLLGETQYF
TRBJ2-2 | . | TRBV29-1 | CSALGQGFTGELFF
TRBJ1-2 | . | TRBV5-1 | CASSLETDGYTF
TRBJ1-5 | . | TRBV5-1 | CASSLGTGGGNQPQHF
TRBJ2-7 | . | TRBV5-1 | CASSPQDRGTPDF
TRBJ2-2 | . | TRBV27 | CASRSLEGVNTGELFF
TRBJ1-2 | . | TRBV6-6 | CASSRLNNYGYTF
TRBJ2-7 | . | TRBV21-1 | CASSKGGRGHEQYF
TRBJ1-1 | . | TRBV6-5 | CASSYSGVRNTEAFF
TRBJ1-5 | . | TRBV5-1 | CASRQGSDGNQPQHF
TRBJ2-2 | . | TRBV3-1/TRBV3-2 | CASSLGEGANTGELFF
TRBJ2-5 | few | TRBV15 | CATSRDRGGSETQYF
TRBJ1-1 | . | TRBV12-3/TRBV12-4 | CASSSDIGTEAFF
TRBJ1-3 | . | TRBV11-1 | CASSLDGTGGENTIYF
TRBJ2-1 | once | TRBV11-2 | CASSLAAQGADEQFF
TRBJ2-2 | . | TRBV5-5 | CASSGRTGVYGELFF